The TCR beta chain under discussion was sequenced for a study of T cell changes during pregnancy in multiple sclerosis. Here immunoSEQ multiplex PCR was the method, and the copy in TCRdb shows in-frame clones only, minus some. The sample consists of over 50,000 clones, 88% of them appearing once. Germline V CDR1 and CDR2: SGHRS, YFSETQ. The CDR3 sequence is 16 residues long. Trimming left V 0 bases short and J 5 bases short, with 17 bases between. This chain uses TRBV5-1 with TRBJ2-5; D is perhaps TRBD2 (5 bases). The receptor was isolated from a female donor with multiple sclerosis, enrolled in a pregnancy study. Here the sequenced sample was peripheral blood, taken in the first trimester of pregnancy. In DNA form, the CDR3 reads TGCGCCAGCAGCTTGGGCGGGCTAGTCGGCGGGGAGACCCAGTACTTC. This codes for CASSLGGLVGGETQYF.